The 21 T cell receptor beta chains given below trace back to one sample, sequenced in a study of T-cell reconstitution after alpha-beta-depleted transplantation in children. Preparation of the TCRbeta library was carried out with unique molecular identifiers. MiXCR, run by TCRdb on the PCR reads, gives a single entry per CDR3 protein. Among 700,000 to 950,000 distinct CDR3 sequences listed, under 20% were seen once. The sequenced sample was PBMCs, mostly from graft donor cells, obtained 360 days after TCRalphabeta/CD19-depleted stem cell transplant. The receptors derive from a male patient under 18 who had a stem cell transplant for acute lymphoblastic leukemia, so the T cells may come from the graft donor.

The CDR3 region has the DNA TGCAGCGTGAAGGGGGGAGTAGAGACCCAGTACTTC. It codes for CSVKGGVETQYF. V is TRBV29-1 and J is TRBJ2-5; D possibly uses TRBD1 or TRBD2 (6 bases each). V was shortened by 6 bases and J by 4 bases, with 12 bases between the two germline ends. Germline V CDR1 and CDR2: SQVTM, ANQGSEA. This CDR3 has 12 amino acids.

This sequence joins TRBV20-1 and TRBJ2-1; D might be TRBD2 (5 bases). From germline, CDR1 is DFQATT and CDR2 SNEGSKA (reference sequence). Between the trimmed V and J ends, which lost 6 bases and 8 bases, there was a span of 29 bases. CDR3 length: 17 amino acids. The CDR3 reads CSAPHIRLRAHADEQFF. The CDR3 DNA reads TGCAGTGCCCCGCATATAAGGTTGCGGGCCCATGCGGATGAGCAGTTCTTC.

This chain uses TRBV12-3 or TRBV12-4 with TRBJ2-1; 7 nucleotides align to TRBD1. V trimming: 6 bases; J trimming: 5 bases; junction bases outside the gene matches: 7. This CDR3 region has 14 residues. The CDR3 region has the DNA TGTGCCAGCAGGACCGGGACAGACAACAATGAGCAGTTCTTC. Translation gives CASRTGTDNNEQFF.

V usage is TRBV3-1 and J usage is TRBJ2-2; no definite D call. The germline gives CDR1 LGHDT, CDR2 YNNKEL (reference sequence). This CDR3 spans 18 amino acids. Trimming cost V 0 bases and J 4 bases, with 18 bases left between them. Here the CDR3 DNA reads TGTGCCAGCAGCCAAGATGAAGGGCCCCTCCGCAGCACCGGGGAGCTGTTTTTT. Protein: CASSQDEGPLRSTGELFF.

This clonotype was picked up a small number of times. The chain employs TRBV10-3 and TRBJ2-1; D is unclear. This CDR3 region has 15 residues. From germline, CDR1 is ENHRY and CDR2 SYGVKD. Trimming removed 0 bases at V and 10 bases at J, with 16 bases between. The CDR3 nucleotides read TGTGCCATCAGTGAGTCCGAGTGGCGCCGTTCCGAGCAGTTCTTC. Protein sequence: CAISESEWRRSEQFF.

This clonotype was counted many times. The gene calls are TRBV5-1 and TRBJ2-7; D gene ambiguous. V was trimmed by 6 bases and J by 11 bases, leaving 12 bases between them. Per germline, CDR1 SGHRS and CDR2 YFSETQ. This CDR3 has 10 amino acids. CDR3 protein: CASNPQSEYF. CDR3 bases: TGCGCCAGCAACCCACAGTCTGAGTACTTC.

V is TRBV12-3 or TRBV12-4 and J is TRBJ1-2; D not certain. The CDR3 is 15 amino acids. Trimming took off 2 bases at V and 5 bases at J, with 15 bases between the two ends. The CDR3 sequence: CASSLKRVPGYGYTF. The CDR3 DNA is TGTGCCAGCAGTTTAAAACGGGTTCCTGGGTATGGCTACACCTTC.

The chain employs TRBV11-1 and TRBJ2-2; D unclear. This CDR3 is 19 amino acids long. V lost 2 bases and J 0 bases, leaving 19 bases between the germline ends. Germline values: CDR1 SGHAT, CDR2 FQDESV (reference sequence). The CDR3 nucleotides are TGTGCCAGCAGCTTATATCTGGGTGCGGAGACGACGAACACCGGGGAGCTGTTTTTT. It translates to CASSLYLGAETTNTGELFF.

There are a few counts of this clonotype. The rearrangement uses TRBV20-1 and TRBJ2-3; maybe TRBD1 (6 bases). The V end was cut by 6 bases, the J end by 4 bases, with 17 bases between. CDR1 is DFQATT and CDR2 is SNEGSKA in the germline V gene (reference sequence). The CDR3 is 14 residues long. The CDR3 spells CSAPHRAGADTQYF. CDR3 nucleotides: TGCAGTGCCCCCCACCGAGCAGGGGCAGATACGCAGTATTTT.

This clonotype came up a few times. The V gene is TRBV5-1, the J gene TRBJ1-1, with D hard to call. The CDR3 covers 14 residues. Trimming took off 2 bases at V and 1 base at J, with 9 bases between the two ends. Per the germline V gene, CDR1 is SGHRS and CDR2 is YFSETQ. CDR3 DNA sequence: TGCGCCAGCAGCTTCATCCCAGAGAACACTGAAGCTTTCTTT. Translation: CASSFIPENTEAFF.

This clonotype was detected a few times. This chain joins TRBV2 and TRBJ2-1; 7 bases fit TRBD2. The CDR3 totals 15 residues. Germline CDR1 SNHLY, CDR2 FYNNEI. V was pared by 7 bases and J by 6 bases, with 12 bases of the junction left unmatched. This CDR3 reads CASMGEGLLINEQFF. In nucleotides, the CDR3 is TGTGCCAGCATGGGGGAGGGTTTGTTGATCAATGAGCAGTTCTTC.

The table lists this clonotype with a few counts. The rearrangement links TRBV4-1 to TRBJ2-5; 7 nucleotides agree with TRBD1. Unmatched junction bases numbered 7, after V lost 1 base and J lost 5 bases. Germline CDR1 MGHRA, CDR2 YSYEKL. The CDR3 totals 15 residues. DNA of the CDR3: TGCGCCAGCAGCCAAGCTACAGGGGCCGGGGAGACCCAGTACTTC. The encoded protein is CASSQATGAGETQYF.

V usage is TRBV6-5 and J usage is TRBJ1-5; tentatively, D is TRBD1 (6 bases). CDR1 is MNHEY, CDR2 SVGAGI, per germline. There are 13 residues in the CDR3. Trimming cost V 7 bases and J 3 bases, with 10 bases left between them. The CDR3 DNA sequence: TGTGCCAGCATTAGGGGGTACAATCAGCCCCAGCATTTT. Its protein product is CASIRGYNQPQHF.

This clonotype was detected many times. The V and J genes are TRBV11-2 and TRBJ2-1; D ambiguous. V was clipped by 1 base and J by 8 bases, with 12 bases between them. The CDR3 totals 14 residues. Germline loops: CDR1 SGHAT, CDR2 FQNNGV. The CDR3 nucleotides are TGTGCCAGCAGCTTAGTTAACCCGGCAGATGAGCAGTTCTTC. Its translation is CASSLVNPADEQFF.

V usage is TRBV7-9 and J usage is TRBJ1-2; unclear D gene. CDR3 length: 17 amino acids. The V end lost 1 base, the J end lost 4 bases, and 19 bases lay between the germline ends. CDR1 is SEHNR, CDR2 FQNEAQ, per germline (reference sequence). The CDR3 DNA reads TGTGCCAGCAGCTTAGATAGTCGTCCAAATCTCCTCTATGGCTACACCTTC. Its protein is CASSLDSRPNLLYGYTF. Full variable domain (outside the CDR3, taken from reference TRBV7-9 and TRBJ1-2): DTGVSQNPRHKITKRGQNVTFRCDPISEHNRLYWYRQTLGQGPEFLTYFQNEAQLEKSRLLSDRFSAERPKGSFSTLEIQRTEQGDSAMYLCASSLDSRPNLLYGYTFGSGTRLTVV.

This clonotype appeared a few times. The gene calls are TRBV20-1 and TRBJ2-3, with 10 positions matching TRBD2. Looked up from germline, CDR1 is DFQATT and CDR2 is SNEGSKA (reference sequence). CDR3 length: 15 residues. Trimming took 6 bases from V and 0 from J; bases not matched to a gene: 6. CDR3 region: CSAYGLAASTDTQYF. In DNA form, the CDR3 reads TGCAGTGCCTATGGACTAGCGGCTAGCACAGATACGCAGTATTTT.

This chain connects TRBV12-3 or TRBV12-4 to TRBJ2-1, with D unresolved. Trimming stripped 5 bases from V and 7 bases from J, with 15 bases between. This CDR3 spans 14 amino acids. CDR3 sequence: CASSPSRSRNEQFF. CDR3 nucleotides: TGTGCCAGCAGTCCCAGCAGGAGTAGAAATGAGCAGTTCTTC.

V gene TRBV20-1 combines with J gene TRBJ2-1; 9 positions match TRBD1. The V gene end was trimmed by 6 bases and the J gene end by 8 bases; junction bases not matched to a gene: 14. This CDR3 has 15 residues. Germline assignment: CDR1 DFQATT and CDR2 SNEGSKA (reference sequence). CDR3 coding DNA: TGCAGTGCGCCGTACGGGACAGGGAGGAACGATGAGCAGTTCTTC. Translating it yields CSAPYGTGRNDEQFF.

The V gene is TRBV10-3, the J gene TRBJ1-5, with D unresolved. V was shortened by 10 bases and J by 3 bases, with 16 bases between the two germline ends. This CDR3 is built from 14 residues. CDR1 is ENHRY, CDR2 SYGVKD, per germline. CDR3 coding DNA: TGTGCCACACAATCAGTGGCCTCCAATCAGCCCCAGCATTTT. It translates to CATQSVASNQPQHF.

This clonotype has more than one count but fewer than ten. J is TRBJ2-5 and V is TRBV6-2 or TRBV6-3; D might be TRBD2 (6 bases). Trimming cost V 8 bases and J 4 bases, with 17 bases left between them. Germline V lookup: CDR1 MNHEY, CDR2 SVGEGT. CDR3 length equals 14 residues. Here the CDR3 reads CASARGGGRETQYF. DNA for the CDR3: TGTGCCAGCGCTAGGGGCGGAGGGAGAGAGACCCAGTACTTC.

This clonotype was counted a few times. CDR3 residues: CASSVEAGLRSYEQYF. The CDR3 DNA is TGTGCCAGCAGCGTAGAGGCAGGACTGCGCTCCTACGAGCAGTACTTC. The chain couples TRBV9 to TRBJ2-7; D is perhaps TRBD2 (5 bases). With 0 bases removed from V and 0 bases from J, the gap between germline ends came to 13 bases. There are 16 residues in the CDR3. Germline values: CDR1 SGDLS, CDR2 YYNGEE.